The clone carrying this T cell receptor (beta chain) was observed a handful of times. Its antigen is unknown. The data originate from a study of PD-1 blockade in classical Hodgkin lymphoma. The study, taken as a whole, reports: Still unresolved is the cause of the repertoire differences, which may be disease activity or prior therapy. Relative to healthy donors, newly diagnosed patients reportedly had lower baseline TCR diversity, which was reported as lower still in relapsed/refractory patients.

Sequencing was performed with immunoSEQ multiplex PCR; in TCRdb, only in-frame clones are kept and a portion is missing. Of about 14,000 clones listed, 90% to 95% are singletons. V was clipped by 4 bases and J by 1 base, with 7 bases between them. This CDR3 is built from 13 residues. CDR1 is SGDLS, CDR2 YYNGEE, per germline. Time point specified: newly diagnosed, previously untreated cHL patient sample. Magnetic negative selection, applied to thawed PBMCs, was used to isolate the CD8+ T cells. Newly diagnosed classical Hodgkin lymphoma PBMCs, still untreated, provided the comparison samples. This TCR was sampled from a human donor with classical Hodgkin lymphoma. V gene TRBV9 combines with J gene TRBJ2-3; D is unclear. Sequenced material: CD8+ T cells from blood. CDR3 region: CASSFSGTDTQYF. The DNA for the CDR3 is TGTGCCAGCAGCTTCTCCGGCACAGATACGCAGTATTTT.